The present T cell receptor beta chain was sequenced within a study of T cells after yellow fever vaccination. The CDR3 covers 14 residues. CDR1 and CDR2 (germline): SGHTS, YDEGEE. V was cut by 4 bases and J by 4 bases, with 12 bases left in between. TCRdb used MiXCR to reprocess the 5' RACE reads, holding one entry per CDR3 protein. This table has some 350,000 distinct CDR3 sequences, 3% to 4.5% appearing once. This receptor was identified in a man aged 18 to 30 who received the YFV17D yellow fever vaccine. This specimen was PBMCs, taken 5 days after the yellow fever booster vaccination. The V and J genes are TRBV5-8 and TRBJ2-1; TRBD2 might be the D (5 bases). The CDR3 DNA reads as TGTGCCAGCAGCCCCTCGGACTGGTACAATGAGCAGTTCTTC. This gives the protein CASSPSDWYNEQFF.